This T cell receptor beta chain was recorded in a study of beta chain features in type 1 diabetes. Study-wide points: Significant though moderate, a shortening of TCRB CDR3s appeared in all four CD4+ subsets of Type 1 diabetes patients.

The germline CDR1 and CDR2 sequences are LNHNV and YYDKDF (reference sequence). The CDR3 extends over 14 amino acids. Trimming stripped 0 bases from V and 9 bases from J, with 12 bases between. All of the isolated RNA was reverse transcribed, so expressed TCRB transcripts were sequenced. The assay was immunoSEQ multiplex PCR, and TCRdb's table has in-frame clones only and misses some. In the table there are 300,000 to 350,000 clones, approximately 13% of which are singletons. In its sample, this clone was seen a few times. Its antigen is not identified. The sequenced sample consisted of naive CD4+ T cells from blood. This TCR came from a woman under 30 with type 1 diabetes. The chain carries TRBV15 and TRBJ2-4; no clear D gene. The chain's CDR3 is CATSRDPPVAIQYF. The DNA for the CDR3 is TGTGCCACCAGCAGAGATCCCCCAGTCGCCATTCAGTACTTC.